Listed below are T cell receptor beta chains from one sample, sequenced in a study of spatial heterogeneity in lung cancer. MiXCR, applied by TCRdb to the 5' RACE reads, yields one record per CDR3 protein. Of approximately 82,000 distinct CDR3 sequences in the sample, over 9.5% were seen once. The sequences come from PBMCs, collected at surgery. The receptors stem from a male donor with early-stage non-small cell lung cancer. Both conserved end residues are part of each CDR3. A D gene is named only where the DNA matches it firmly. The listing skips clone size in some rows; elsewhere it reads once, few, many or a size class.

CDR3,DNA,size,V,J,D
CASSSQGREYNEQFF,TGTGCCAGCAGCTCACAGGGTAGGGAATACAATGAGCAGTTCTTC,NA,TRBV7-3,TRBJ2-1,NA
CASSLGYQANEKLFF,TGTGCCAGCAGCTTAGGATACCAGGCGAATGAAAAACTGTTTTTT,many,TRBV11-2,TRBJ1-4,NA
CASSPTDTQYF,TGTGCCAGCAGCCCGACAGATACGCAGTATTTT,NA,TRBV7-9,TRBJ2-3,NA
CASSAPNRATNEKLFF,TGTGCCAGCAGTGCGCCTAACAGGGCAACTAATGAAAAACTGTTTTTT,few,TRBV2,TRBJ1-4,NA
CASSFGGAGSAYEQYF,TGCGCCAGCAGCTTCGGTGGGGCAGGGTCCGCCTACGAGCAGTACTTC,NA,TRBV5-1,TRBJ2-7,NA
CASSLEGNQDTQYF,TGCGCCAGCAGCTTGGAGGGAAATCAGGATACGCAGTATTTT,NA,TRBV5-1,TRBJ2-3,NA
CASSSGTGPGELFF,TGTGCCAGCAGCTCCGGGACGGGCCCCGGGGAGCTGTTTTTT,NA,TRBV7-3,TRBJ2-2,NA
CASSDNKWSTDTQYF,TGTGCCAGCAGTGACAACAAGTGGAGCACAGATACGCAGTATTTT,NA,TRBV6-4,TRBJ2-3,NA
CASIREGDEQFF,TGTGCCAGTATCCGGGAAGGCGATGAGCAGTTCTTC,NA,TRBV2,TRBJ2-1,NA
CSAGGLAETQYF,TGTAGTGCTGGTGGACTAGCTGAGACCCAGTACTTC,once,TRBV20-1,TRBJ2-5,TRBD2
CASSAWAGNTIYF,TGTGCCAGCAGCGCTTGGGCTGGAAACACCATATATTTT,NA,TRBV11-2,TRBJ1-3,NA
CASSPLGQGELFF,TGTGCCAGCAGTCCCCTGGGCCAGGGGGAGCTGTTTTTT,few,TRBV12-3/TRBV12-4,TRBJ2-2,NA
CSAPRTGGEWVNTEAFF,TGCAGTGCTCCGCGGACAGGGGGCGAATGGGTGAACACTGAAGCTTTCTTT,few,TRBV20-1,TRBJ1-1,TRBD1
CSVEVATGGYTF,TGCAGCGTTGAGGTCGCGACTGGGGGCTACACCTTC,few,TRBV29-1,TRBJ1-2,NA
CAISENRGLDEQYF,TGTGCCATCAGTGAGAACAGGGGGCTGGATGAGCAGTACTTC,many,TRBV10-3,TRBJ2-7,TRBD1
CASSPRGSGSSYEQYF,TGTGCCAGCAGCCCCAGGGGTAGCGGGAGTTCCTACGAGCAGTACTTC,NA,TRBV7-8,TRBJ2-7,TRBD2
CASSQDSSWETQYF,TGTGCCAGCAGCCAAGATTCGAGCTGGGAGACCCAGTACTTC,NA,TRBV3-1,TRBJ2-5,NA
CASSGGQAPHTEAFF,TGCGCCAGCAGCGGGGGGCAAGCGCCCCACACTGAAGCTTTCTTT,NA,TRBV5-1,TRBJ1-1,NA
CASSEALRPYSNQPQHF,TGTGCCAGCAGTGAAGCGCTTCGACCTTATAGCAATCAGCCCCAGCATTTT,many,TRBV6-1,TRBJ1-5,NA
CSAEQGTYGYTF,TGCAGTGCTGAACAGGGGACCTATGGCTACACCTTC,NA,TRBV20-1,TRBJ1-2,TRBD1
CASSYGRARGTEAFF,TGTGCCAGCAGTTACGGCAGGGCGCGGGGCACTGAAGCTTTCTTT,few,TRBV6-2/TRBV6-3,TRBJ1-1,NA
CASSCHRPGYTF,TGTGCCAGCAGTTGCCACCGGCCTGGCTACACCTTC,many,TRBV6-9,TRBJ1-2,NA
CASSLQSAGGSTDTQYF,TGTGCCAGCAGCTTGCAATCCGCGGGGGGTAGCACAGATACGCAGTATTTT,NA,TRBV7-2,TRBJ2-3,TRBD2
CASKASSGANVLTF,TGTGCCAGCAAGGCGAGCTCTGGGGCCAACGTCCTGACTTTC,NA,TRBV7-3,TRBJ2-6,NA
CASSVDRSLAKNIQYF,TGTGCCAGCAGTGTGGACAGGTCTCTAGCCAAAAACATTCAGTACTTC,NA,TRBV2,TRBJ2-4,TRBD1
CASSSAYEQYF,TGTGCCAGCAGTTCCGCCTACGAGCAGTACTTC,many,TRBV27,TRBJ2-7,NA
CASSLSPELRTNTEAFF,TGTGCCAGCAGCTTAAGCCCTGAACTTCGGACGAACACTGAAGCTTTCTTT,many,TRBV7-3,TRBJ1-1,NA
CSVVGEVTEAFF,TGCAGCGTTGTCGGGGAAGTCACTGAAGCTTTCTTT,NA,TRBV29-1,TRBJ1-1,NA
CASSSTTDTQYF,TGTGCCAGCAGCTCGACCACAGATACGCAGTATTTT,many,TRBV3-1,TRBJ2-3,NA
CASSLAGGSVYEQYF,TGCGCCAGCAGCTTGGCAGGGGGTAGTGTCTACGAGCAGTACTTC,NA,TRBV5-1,TRBJ2-7,TRBD1
CSVESRPLQGALGANVLTF,TGCAGCGTTGAATCTCGCCCTCTTCAGGGGGCGCTTGGGGCCAACGTCCTGACTTTC,many,TRBV29-1,TRBJ2-6,TRBD1
CASTGQTSSYNEQFF,TGTGCCAGCACCGGACAGACTAGCTCCTACAATGAGCAGTTCTTC,NA,TRBV5-6,TRBJ2-1,NA
CASKLDRYSNQPQHF,TGTGCCAGCAAATTAGACAGGTATAGCAATCAGCCCCAGCATTTT,few,TRBV6-5,TRBJ1-5,NA
CASRREEDYGYTF,TGTGCCAGCAGGCGAGAGGAGGACTATGGCTACACCTTC,NA,TRBV28,TRBJ1-2,NA
CASSQEHGQGNQPQHF,TGCGCCAGCAGCCAAGAACATGGGCAGGGCAATCAGCCCCAGCATTTT,many,TRBV4-1,TRBJ1-5,NA
CASRGDRPYGYTF,TGTGCCAGCAGAGGTGACAGGCCCTATGGCTACACCTTC,NA,TRBV5-5,TRBJ1-2,NA
CAWSPQGAGEKLFF,TGTGCCTGGAGTCCACAGGGGGCGGGTGAAAAACTGTTTTTT,few,TRBV30,TRBJ1-4,TRBD1
CASSFGRLAASTDTQYF,TGTGCCAGCAGCTTTGGGCGACTAGCGGCTAGCACAGATACGCAGTATTTT,NA,TRBV5-4,TRBJ2-3,TRBD2
CASRLGVTNSPLHF,TGTGCCAGCAGACTAGGGGTAACGAATTCACCCCTCCACTTT,NA,TRBV28,TRBJ1-6,NA
CSADRGGYEQYF,TGCAGCGCGGACAGGGGCGGCTACGAGCAGTACTTC,NA,TRBV29-1,TRBJ2-7,TRBD1
CASSPGTSRGGEQFF,TGTGCCAGCAGCCCCGGGACTAGTAGGGGCGGTGAGCAGTTCTTC,few,TRBV13,TRBJ2-1,TRBD2
CASTFSPLTAPNEKLFF,TGTGCCAGCACTTTCAGCCCCTTGACAGCCCCTAATGAAAAACTGTTTTTT,once,TRBV12-3/TRBV12-4,TRBJ1-4,NA
CASSFRGGNTEAFF,TGCGCCAGCAGCTTTAGAGGGGGCAACACTGAAGCTTTCTTT,few,TRBV5-1,TRBJ1-1,TRBD1
CASRLRTDSREAFF,TGTGCCAGCAGGTTAAGGACTGACAGCCGTGAAGCTTTCTTT,NA,TRBV7-3,TRBJ1-1,NA
CASSYVGREWIGELFF,TGTGCCAGCAGCTACGTTGGGCGGGAGTGGATCGGGGAGCTGTTTTTT,few,TRBV11-2,TRBJ2-2,TRBD2
CASSGQGGSTDTQYF,TGTGCCAGCAGCGGACAGGGGGGGAGCACAGATACGCAGTATTTT,NA,TRBV6-2/TRBV6-3,TRBJ2-3,TRBD1
CASSQGPIAGSADTQYF,TGCGCCAGCAGCCAAGGCCCGATAGCGGGATCTGCAGATACGCAGTATTTT,few,TRBV4-1,TRBJ2-3,TRBD2
CASSQEGGPWHEQYF,TGTGCCAGCAGCCAAGAGGGCGGTCCATGGCACGAGCAGTACTTC,NA,TRBV3-1,TRBJ2-7,NA
CAWKAQGRVGNYGYTF,TGTGCCTGGAAGGCGCAGGGGAGAGTAGGGAACTATGGCTACACCTTC,few,TRBV30,TRBJ1-2,NA
CAISESGSGTQETQYF,TGTGCCATCAGTGAGTCGGGTAGCGGGACACAAGAGACCCAGTACTTC,few,TRBV10-3,TRBJ2-5,TRBD2
CASSQPPRYYEQYF,TGTGCCAGCAGCCAGCCTCCCAGGTACTACGAGCAGTACTTC,medium-sized,TRBV28,TRBJ2-7,NA
CASSQEGQTTDTQYF,TGCGCCAGCAGCCAAGAAGGGCAGACCACAGATACGCAGTATTTT,few,TRBV4-1,TRBJ2-3,NA
CASRLQGNEQYF,TGTGCCAGCAGGCTACAGGGTAACGAGCAGTACTTC,NA,TRBV2,TRBJ2-7,NA
CASSPGGTDLFYEQYF,TGTGCCAGCAGTCCCGGCGGGACAGATTTATTCTACGAGCAGTACTTC,NA,TRBV2,TRBJ2-7,NA
CASSIWGQGQQETQYF,TGTGCCAGCAGCATTTGGGGACAGGGGCAACAAGAGACCCAGTACTTC,few,TRBV7-6,TRBJ2-5,TRBD1